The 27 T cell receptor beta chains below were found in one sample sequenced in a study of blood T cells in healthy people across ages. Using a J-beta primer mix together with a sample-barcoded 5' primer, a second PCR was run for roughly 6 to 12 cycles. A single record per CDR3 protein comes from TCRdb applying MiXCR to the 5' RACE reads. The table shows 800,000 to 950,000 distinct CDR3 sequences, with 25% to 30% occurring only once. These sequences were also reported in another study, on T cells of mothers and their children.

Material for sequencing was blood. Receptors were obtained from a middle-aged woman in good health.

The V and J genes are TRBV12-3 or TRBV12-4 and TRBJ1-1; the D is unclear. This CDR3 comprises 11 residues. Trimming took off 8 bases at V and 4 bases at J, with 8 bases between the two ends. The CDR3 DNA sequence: TGTGCCAGCGGGGTAAGCACTGAAGCTTTCTTT. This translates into CASGVSTEAFF.

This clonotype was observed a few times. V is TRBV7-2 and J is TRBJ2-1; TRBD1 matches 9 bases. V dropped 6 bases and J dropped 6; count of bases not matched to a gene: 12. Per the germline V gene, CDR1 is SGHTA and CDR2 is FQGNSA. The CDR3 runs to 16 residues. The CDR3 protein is CASSQGGGTGFNEQFF. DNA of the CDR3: TGTGCCAGCAGTCAAGGGGGGGGGACAGGGTTCAATGAGCAGTTCTTC.

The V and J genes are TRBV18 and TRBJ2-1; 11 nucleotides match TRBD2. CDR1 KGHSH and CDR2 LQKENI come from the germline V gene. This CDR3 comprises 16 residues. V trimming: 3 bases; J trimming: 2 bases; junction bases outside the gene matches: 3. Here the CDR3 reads CASSPALAGAYNEQFF. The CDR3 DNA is TGTGCCAGCTCACCCGCACTAGCGGGGGCCTACAATGAGCAGTTCTTC.

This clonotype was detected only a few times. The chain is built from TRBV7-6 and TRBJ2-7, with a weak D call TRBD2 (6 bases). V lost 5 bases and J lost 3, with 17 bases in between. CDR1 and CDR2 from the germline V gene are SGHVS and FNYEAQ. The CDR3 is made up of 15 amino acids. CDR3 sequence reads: CASSPGRGPGYEQYF. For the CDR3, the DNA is TGTGCCAGCAGCCCTGGGCGGGGACCGGGCTACGAGCAGTACTTC. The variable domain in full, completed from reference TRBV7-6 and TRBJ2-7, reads GAGVSQSPRYKVTKRGQDVALRCDPISGHVSLYWYRQALGQGPEFLTYFNYEAQQDKSGLPNDRFSAERPEGSISTLTIQRTEQRDSAMYRCASSPGRGPGYEQYFGPGTRLTVT.

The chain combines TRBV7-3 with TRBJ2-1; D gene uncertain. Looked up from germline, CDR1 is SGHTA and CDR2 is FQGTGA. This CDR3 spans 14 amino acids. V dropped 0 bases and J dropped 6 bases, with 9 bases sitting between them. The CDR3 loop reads CASSLTPSGNEQFF. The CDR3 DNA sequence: TGTGCCAGCAGCTTAACCCCTAGTGGCAATGAGCAGTTCTTC.

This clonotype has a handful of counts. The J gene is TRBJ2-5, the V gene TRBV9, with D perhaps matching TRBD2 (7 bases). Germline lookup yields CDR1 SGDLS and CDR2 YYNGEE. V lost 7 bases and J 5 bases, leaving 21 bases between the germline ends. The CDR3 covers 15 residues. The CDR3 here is CASGGRGGLYETQYF. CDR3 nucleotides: TGTGCCAGCGGGGGGAGGGGGGGCCTTTACGAGACCCAGTACTTC.

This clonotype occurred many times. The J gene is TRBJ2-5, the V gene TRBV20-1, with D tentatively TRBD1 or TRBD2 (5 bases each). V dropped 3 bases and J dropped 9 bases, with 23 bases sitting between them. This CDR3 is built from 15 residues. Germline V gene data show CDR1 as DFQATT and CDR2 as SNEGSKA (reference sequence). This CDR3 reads CSARERGPQLKAQYF. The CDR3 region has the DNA TGCAGTGCTAGGGAGAGGGGACCCCAGTTGAAGGCCCAGTACTTC.

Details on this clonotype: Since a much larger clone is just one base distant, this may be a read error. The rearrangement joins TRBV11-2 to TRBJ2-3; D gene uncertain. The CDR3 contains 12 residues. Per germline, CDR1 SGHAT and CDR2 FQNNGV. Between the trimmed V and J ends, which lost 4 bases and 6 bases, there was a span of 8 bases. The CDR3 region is CASSSTYDTQYF. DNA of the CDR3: TGTGCCAGCAGCTCCACCTACGATACGCAGTATTTT.

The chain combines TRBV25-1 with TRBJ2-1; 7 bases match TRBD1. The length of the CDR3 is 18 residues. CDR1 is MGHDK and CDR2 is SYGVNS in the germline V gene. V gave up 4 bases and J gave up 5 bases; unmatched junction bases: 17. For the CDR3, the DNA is TGTGCCAGCAGTGTGGAGGTGAGGGGGCGGTATCTGGACAATGAGCAGTTCTTC. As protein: CASSVEVRGRYLDNEQFF.

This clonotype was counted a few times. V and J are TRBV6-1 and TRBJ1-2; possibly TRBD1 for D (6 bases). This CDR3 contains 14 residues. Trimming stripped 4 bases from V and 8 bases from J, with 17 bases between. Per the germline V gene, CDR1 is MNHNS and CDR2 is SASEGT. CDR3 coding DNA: TGTGCCAGCAGTGCAACCGGGACAAGGTTCGGCTACACCTTC. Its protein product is CASSATGTRFGYTF.

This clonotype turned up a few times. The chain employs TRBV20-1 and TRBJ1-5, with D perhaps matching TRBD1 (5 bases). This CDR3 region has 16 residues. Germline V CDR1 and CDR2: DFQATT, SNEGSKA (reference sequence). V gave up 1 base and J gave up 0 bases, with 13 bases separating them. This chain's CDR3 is CSARVLGVDSNQPQHF. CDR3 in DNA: TGCAGTGCTAGAGTCCTGGGGGTGGATAGCAATCAGCCCCAGCATTTT.

CDR3 sequence: CASKLVTGANVLTF. The CDR3, as DNA: TGTGCCAGCAAACTTGTTACGGGGGCCAACGTCCTGACTTTC. The rearrangement links TRBV27 to TRBJ2-6; no clear D. Trimming stripped 7 bases from V and 4 bases from J, with 11 bases between. Germline V gene sequence: CDR1 MNHEY, CDR2 SMNVEV (reference sequence). The CDR3 spans 14 residues.

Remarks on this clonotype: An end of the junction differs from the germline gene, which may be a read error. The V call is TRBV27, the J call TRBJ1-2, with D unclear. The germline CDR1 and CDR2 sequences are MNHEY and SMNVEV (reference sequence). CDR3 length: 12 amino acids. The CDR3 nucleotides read TGTGCCAGCAGTTCGGCTAACTATGACTACACCTTC. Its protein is CASSSANYDYTF.

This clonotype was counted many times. CDR3 sequence: CASSLSPIQETQYF. CDR3 sequence (DNA): TGTGCCAGCAGTTTAAGTCCGATCCAAGAGACCCAGTACTTC. The chain joins TRBV28 to TRBJ2-5; D not certain. From germline, CDR1 is MDHEN and CDR2 SYDVKM. The CDR3 totals 14 residues. Trimming left V 2 bases short and J 1 base short, with 8 bases between.

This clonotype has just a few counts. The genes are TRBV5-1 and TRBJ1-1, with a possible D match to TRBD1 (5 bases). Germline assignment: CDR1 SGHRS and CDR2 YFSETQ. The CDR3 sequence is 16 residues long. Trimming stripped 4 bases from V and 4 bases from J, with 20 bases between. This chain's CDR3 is CASSTGHGMLGTEAFF. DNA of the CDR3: TGCGCCAGCAGCACAGGACATGGTATGTTGGGCACTGAAGCTTTCTTT.

The CDR3 DNA sequence: TGTGCCCAGCAGGGGCCGAACACTGAAGCTTTCTTT. Protein sequence: CAQQGPNTEAFF. The chain uses TRBV2 and TRBJ1-1; TRBD1 might be the D (6 bases). This CDR3 has 12 amino acids. Germline CDR1 is SNHLY and CDR2 is FYNNEI. With 11 bases removed from V and 1 base from J, the gap between germline ends came to 11 bases.

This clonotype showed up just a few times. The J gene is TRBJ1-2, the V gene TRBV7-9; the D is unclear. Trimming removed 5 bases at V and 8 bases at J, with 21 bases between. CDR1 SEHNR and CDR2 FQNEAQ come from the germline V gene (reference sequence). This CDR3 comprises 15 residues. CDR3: CASSPNLARLGGYTF. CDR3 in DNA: TGTGCCAGCAGCCCTAACCTGGCGCGACTGGGGGGCTACACCTTC.

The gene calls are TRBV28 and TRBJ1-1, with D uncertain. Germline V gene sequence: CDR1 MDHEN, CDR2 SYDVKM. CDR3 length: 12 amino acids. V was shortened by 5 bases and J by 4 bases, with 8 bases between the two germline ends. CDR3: CASSLTLTEAFF. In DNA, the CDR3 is TGTGCCAGCAGTCTCACACTCACTGAAGCTTTCTTT.

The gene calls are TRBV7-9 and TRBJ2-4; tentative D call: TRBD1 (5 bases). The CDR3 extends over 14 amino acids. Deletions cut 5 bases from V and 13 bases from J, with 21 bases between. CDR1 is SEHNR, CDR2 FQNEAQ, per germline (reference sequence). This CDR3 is CASSGQGTSYKQYF. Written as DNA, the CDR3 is TGTGCCAGCAGCGGGCAGGGTACGTCCTACAAGCAGTACTTC.

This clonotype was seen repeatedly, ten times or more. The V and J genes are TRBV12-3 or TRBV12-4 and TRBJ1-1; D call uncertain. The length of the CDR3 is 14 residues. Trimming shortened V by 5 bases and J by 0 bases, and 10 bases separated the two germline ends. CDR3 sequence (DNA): TGTGCCAGCAGTCCCCGACGGATGAACACTGAAGCTTTCTTT. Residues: CASSPRRMNTEAFF.

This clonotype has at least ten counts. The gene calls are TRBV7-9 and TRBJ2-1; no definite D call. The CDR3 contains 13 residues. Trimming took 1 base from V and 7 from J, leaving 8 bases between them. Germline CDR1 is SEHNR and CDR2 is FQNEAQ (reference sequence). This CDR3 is CASSLVGMNEQFF. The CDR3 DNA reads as TGTGCCAGCAGCTTAGTAGGGATGAATGAGCAGTTCTTC.

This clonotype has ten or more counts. The CDR3 sequence is CAIGGRGIDNEQFF. In DNA form, the CDR3 reads TGTGCCATCGGGGGGCGGGGAATTGACAATGAGCAGTTCTTC. V is TRBV28 and J is TRBJ2-1; perhaps TRBD2 as D (7 bases). This CDR3 is 14 amino acids long. V was clipped by 10 bases and J by 5 bases, with 18 bases between them. Germline-derived CDR1 and CDR2 are MDHEN and SYDVKM.

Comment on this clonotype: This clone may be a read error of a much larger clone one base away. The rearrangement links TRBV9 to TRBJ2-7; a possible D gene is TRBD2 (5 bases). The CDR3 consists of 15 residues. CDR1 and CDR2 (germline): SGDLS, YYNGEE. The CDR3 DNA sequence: TGTACCAGCAGCGTAGCCAGGACTTGCTCCTACGAGCAGTACTTC. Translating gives CTSSVARTCSYEQYF.

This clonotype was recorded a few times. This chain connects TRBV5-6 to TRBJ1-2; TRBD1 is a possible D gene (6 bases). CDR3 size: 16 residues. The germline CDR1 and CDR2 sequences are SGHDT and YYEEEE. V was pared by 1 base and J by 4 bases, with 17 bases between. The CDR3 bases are TGTGCCAGCAGCTTGCGAGACCTGGACAGTATCTATGGCTACACCTTC. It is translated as CASSLRDLDSIYGYTF.

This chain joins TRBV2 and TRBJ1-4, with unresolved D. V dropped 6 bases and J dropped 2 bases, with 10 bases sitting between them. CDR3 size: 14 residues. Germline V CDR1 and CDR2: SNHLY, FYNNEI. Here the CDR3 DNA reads TGTGCCAGCAGAAGACTCCGTACTAATGAAAAACTGTTTTTT. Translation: CASRRLRTNEKLFF. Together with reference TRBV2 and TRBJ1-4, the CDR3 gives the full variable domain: EPEVTQTPSHQVTQMGQEVILRCVPISNHLYFYWYRQILGQKVEFLVSFYNNEISEKSEIFDDQFSVERPDGSNFTLKIRSTKLEDSAMYFCASRRLRTNEKLFFGSGTQLSVL.

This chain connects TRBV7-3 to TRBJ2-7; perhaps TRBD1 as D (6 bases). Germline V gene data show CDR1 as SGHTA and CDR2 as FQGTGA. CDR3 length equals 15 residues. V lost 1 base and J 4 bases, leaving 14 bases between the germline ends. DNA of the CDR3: TGTGCCAGCAGCTTAAGTCCAGGGGTTGTATACGAGCAGTACTTC. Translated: CASSLSPGVVYEQYF.

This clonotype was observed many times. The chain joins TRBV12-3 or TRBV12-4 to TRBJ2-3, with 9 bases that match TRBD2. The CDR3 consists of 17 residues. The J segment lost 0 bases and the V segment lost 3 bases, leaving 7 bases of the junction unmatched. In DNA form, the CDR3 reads TGTGCCAGCAGTTTGTCGGCGGGGGGGACCAGCACAGATACGCAGTATTTT. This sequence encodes CASSLSAGGTSTDTQYF.